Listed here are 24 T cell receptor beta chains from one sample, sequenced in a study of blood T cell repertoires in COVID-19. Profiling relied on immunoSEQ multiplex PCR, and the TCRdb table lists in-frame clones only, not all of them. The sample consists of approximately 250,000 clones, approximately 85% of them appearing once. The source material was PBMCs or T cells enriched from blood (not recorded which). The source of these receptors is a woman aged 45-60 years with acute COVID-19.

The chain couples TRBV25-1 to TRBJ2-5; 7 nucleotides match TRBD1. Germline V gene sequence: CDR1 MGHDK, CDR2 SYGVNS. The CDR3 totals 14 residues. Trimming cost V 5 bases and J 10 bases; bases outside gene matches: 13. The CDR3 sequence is CASSRRRQGDDQYF. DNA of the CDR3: TGTGCCAGCAGTCGCCGGCGGCAGGGGGATGACCAGTACTTC.

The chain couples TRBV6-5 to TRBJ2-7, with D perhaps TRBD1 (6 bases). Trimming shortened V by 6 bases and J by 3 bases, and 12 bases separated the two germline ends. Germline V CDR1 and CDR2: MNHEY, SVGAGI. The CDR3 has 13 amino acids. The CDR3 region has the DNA TGTGCCAGCAGCCAGGACAGCCTCTACGAGCAGTACTTC. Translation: CASSQDSLYEQYF.

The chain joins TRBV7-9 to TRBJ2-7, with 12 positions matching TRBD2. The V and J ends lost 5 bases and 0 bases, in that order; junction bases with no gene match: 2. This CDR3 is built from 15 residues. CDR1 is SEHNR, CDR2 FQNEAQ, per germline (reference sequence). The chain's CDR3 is CASSILAGGSYEQYF. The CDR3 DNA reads TGTGCCAGCAGCATACTAGCGGGGGGCTCCTACGAGCAGTACTTC. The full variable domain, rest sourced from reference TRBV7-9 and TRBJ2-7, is DTGVSQNPRHKITKRGQNVTFRCDPISEHNRLYWYRQTLGQGPEFLTYFQNEAQLEKSRLLSDRFSAERPKGSFSTLEIQRTEQGDSAMYLCASSILAGGSYEQYFGPGTRLTVT.

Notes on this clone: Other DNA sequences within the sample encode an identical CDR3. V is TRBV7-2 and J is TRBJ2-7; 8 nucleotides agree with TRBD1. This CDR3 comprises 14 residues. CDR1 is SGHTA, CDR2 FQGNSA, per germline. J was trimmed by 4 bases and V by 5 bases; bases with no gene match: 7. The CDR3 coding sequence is TGTGCCAGCAGCCCTGGACAGGGCGGGTACGAGCAGTACTTC. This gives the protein CASSPGQGGYEQYF.

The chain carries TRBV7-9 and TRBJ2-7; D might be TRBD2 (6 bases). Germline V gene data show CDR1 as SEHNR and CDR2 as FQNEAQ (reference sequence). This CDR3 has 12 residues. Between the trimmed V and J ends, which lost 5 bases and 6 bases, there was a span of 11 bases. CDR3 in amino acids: CASSPPGGEQYF. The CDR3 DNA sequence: TGTGCCAGCAGCCCTCCCGGGGGCGAGCAGTACTTC.

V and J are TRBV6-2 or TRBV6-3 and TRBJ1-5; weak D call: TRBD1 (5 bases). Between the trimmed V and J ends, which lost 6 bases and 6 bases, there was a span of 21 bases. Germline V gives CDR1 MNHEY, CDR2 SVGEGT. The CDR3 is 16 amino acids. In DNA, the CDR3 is TGTGCCAGCAGCCCCCTTACCAAGGGGCGTGTTCAGCCCCAGCATTTT. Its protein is CASSPLTKGRVQPQHF.

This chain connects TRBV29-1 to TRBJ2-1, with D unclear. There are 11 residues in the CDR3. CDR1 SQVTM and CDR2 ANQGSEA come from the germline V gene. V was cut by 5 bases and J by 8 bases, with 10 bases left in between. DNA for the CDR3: TGCAGCGTTCCTCAGAATGATGAGCAGTTCTTC. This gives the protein CSVPQNDEQFF.

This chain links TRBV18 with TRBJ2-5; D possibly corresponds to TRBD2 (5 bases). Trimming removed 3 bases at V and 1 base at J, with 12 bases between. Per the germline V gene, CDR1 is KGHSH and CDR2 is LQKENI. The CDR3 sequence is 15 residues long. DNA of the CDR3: TGTGCCAGCTCACCTCTCCCGGGGAGCCAAGAGACCCAGTACTTC. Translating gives CASSPLPGSQETQYF.

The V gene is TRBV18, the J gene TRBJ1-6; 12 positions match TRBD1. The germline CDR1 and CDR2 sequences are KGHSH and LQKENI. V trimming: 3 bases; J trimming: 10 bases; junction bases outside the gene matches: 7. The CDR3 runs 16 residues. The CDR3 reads CASSPGQGASQSPLHF. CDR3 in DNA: TGTGCCAGCTCACCGGGACAGGGGGCCTCTCAATCACCCCTCCACTTT.

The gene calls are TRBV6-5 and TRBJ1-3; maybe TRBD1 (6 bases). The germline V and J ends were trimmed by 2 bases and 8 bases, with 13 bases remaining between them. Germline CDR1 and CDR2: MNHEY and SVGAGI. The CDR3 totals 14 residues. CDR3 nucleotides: TGTGCCAGCAGTTACCGGACAGTGGGATACACCATATATTTT. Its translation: CASSYRTVGYTIYF.

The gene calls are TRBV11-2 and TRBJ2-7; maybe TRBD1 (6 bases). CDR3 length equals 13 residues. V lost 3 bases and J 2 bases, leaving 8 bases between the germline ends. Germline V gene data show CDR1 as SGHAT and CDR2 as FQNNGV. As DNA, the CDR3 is TGTGCCAGCAGCTTGGGACATCCCTACGAGCAGTACTTC. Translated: CASSLGHPYEQYF.

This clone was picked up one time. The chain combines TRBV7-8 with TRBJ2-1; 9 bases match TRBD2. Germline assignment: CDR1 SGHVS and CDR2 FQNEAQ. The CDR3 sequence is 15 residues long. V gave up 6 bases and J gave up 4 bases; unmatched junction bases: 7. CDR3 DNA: TGTGCCAGCAGTTTTAGCGGGGGCGGTTACAATGAGCAGTTCTTC. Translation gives CASSFSGGGYNEQFF.

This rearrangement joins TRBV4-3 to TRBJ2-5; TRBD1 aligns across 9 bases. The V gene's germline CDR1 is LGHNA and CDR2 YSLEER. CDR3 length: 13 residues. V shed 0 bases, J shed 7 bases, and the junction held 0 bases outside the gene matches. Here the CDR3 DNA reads TGCGCCAGCAGCCAAGAACAGGGGGCGACCCAGTACTTC. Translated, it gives CASSQEQGATQYF.

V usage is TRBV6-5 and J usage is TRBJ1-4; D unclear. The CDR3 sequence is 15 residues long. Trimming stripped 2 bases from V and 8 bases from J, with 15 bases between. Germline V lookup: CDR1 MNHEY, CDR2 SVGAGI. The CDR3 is CASSYPPSRIEKLFF. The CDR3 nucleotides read TGTGCCAGCAGTTACCCACCAAGCCGTATAGAAAAACTGTTTTTT.

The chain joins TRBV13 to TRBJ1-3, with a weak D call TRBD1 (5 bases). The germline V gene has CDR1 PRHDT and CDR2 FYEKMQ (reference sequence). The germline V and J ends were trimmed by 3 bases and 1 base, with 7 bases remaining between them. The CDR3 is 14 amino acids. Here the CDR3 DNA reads TGTGCCAGCAGCTTCAGGGTTTCTGGAAACACCATATATTTT. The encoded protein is CASSFRVSGNTIYF.

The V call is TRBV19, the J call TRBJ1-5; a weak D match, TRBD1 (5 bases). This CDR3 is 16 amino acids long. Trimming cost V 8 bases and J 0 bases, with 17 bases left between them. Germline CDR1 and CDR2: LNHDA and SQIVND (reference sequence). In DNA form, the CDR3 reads TGTGCCAGTCTAGGGAGGGGCCGGAATAGCAATCAGCCCCAGCATTTT. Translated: CASLGRGRNSNQPQHF. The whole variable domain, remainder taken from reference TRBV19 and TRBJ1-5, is DGGITQSPKYLFRKEGQNVTLSCEQNLNHDAMYWYRQDPGQGLRLIYYSQIVNDFQKGDIAEGYSVSREKKESFPLTVTSAQKNPTAFYLCASLGRGRNSNQPQHFGDGTRLSIL.

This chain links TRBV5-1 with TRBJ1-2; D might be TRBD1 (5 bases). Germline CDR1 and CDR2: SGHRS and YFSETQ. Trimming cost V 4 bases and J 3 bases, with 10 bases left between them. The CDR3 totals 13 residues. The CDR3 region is CASSPQGDYGYTF. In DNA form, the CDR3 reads TGCGCCAGCAGCCCCCAGGGCGACTATGGCTACACCTTC.

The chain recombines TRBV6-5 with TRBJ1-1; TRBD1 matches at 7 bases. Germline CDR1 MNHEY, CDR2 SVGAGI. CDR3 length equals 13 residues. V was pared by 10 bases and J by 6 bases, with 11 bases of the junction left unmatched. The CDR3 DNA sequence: TGTGCCAACAGGAGACAGGGAGAGGCTGAAGCTTTCTTT. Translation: CANRRQGEAEAFF.

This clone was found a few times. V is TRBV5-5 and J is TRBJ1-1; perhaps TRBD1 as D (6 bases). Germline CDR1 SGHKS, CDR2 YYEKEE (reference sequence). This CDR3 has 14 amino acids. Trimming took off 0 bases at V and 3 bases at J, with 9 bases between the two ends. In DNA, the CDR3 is TGTGCCAGCAGCTTGGACGCAGGGGACACTGAAGCTTTCTTT. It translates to CASSLDAGDTEAFF. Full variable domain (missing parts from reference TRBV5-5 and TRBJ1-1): DAGVTQSPTHLIKTRGQQVTLRCSPISGHKSVSWYQQVLGQGPQFIFQYYEKEERGRGNFPDRFSARQFPNYSSELNVNALLLGDSALYLCASSLDAGDTEAFFGQGTRLTVV.

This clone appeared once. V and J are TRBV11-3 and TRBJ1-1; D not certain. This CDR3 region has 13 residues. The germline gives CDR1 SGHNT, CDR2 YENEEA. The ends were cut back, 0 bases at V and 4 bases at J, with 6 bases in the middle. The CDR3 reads CASSLDIGTEAFF. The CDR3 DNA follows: TGTGCCAGCAGCTTAGATATCGGCACTGAAGCTTTCTTT.

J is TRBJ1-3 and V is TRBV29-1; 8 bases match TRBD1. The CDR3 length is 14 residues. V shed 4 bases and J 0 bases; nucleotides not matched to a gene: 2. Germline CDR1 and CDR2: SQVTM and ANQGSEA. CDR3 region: CSVGQGSSGNTIYF. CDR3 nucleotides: TGCAGCGTTGGACAGGGGAGCTCTGGAAACACCATATATTTT. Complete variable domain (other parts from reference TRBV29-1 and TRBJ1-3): SAVISQKPSRDICQRGTSLTIQCQVDSQVTMMFWYRQQPGQSLTLIATANQGSEATYESGFVIDKFPISRPNLTFSTLTVSNMSPEDSSIYLCSVGQGSSGNTIYFGEGSWLTVV.

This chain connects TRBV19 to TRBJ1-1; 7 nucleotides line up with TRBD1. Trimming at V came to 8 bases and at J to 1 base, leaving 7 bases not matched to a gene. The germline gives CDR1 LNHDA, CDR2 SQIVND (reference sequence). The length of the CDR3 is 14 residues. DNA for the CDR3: TGTGCCAGTCGATCAGGGGGTTCGAACACTGAAGCTTTCTTT. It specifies CASRSGGSNTEAFF.

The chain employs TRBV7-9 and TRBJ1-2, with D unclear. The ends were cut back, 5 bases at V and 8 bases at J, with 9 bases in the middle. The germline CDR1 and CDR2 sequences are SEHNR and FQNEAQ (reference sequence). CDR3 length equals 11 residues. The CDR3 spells CASSEEFGYTF. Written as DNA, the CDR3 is TGTGCCAGCAGCGAGGAGTTCGGCTACACCTTC.

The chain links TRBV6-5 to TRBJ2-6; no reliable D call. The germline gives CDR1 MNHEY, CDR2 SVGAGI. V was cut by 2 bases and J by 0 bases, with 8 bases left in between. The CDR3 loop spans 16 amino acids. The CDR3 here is CASSYEVTSGANVLTF. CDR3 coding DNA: TGTGCCAGCAGTTACGAGGTGACCTCTGGGGCCAACGTCCTGACTTTC.